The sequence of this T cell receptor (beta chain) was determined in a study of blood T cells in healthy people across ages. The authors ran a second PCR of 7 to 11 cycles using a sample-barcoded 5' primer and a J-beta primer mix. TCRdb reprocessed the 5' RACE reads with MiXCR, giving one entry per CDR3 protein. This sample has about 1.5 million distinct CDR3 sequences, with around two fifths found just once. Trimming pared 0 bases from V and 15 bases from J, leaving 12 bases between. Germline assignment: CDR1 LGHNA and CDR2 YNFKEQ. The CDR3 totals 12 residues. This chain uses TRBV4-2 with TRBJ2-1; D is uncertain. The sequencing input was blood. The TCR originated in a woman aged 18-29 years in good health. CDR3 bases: TGTGCCAGCAGCCAAGAGCGTATAGGGTGGTTCTTC. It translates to CASSQERIGWFF.